This TCR beta chain was documented in a study of neoadjuvant anti-PD-1 for oral cavity cancer (dated by TCRdb to about 2021). At the level of the whole study: Before curative-intent surgical resection, most patients were given three to four biweekly doses of nivolumab at 3 mg/kg. Patients without progression received a fourth nivolumab dose around day 43 and underwent definitive surgical resection on days 50-56. Under RECIST 1.1, a patient counted as a responder if showing complete response, partial response or stable disease, and as a non-responder if showing progression. The parent correlative cohort included approximately 13 patients, with an approximately 34% response rate. Results and caveats for the whole study, not just this receptor: After neoadjuvant nivolumab, T cell clonality (Gini index) in PBMCs was significantly higher in non-responders than in responders. Higher pretreatment blood Treg/Th17 ratios correlated with higher pretreatment blood TCRbeta clonality and lower post-treatment tumor TCRbeta clonality. Only a few patients per response group were included in the TCR analyses, and the authors called for validation in larger cohorts.

A note on this clone: Its antigen has not been determined. Base qualities are not at hand, and no much larger clone is one base apart.

The time point label, as the study defines it: before neoadjuvant nivolumab. Patients were newly diagnosed with stage II-IVA oral cavity squamous cell carcinoma and had received no prior systemic or radiation treatment. The cohort consisted of patients with HPV-negative, locally advanced oral cavity squamous cell carcinoma. Peripheral blood mononuclear cells were analyzed directly, without maintenance or expansion in culture. Samples were obtained from a longitudinal correlative study of a single-arm phase II trial of neoadjuvant nivolumab in oral cavity squamous cell carcinoma. Subject-matched pre- and post-treatment PBMCs and tumors from three responders and three non-responders were subjected to genomic DNA-based TCRbeta sequencing. Peripheral blood mononuclear cells were drawn once before nivolumab treatment and a second time after treatment, when surgery took place. The Maxwell RSC DNA from Cells kit was used to extract genomic DNA from PBMCs.

For deep sequencing, each PBMC sample was run in six replicates, with libraries mostly built from approximately 500 ng of input genomic DNA. Following the manufacturer's instructions, the team built TCRbeta libraries using the immunoSEQ hsTCRbeta kit. The completed libraries were mixed into a single pool at 3 nM, then sequenced with an Illumina NovaSeq 6000 S4 flow cell. In the paper's pipeline: The immunoSEQ Analyzer handled quality control and preprocessing of the raw data. The analysis was limited to productive rearrangements, and each clonotype was defined by a unique CDR3 amino acid sequence. Repertoire clonality was estimated as the Gini-Simpson index, computed with the R package tcR. Student's t test was used to compare Gini indices, and Pearson correlation was used to assess associations with tumor size change. TCRdb re-hosts the immuneACCESS table, in-frame sequences only. Its copies lack some clones; in the studies checked, an unresolved V gene accounts for under half of them, and the cause for the rest is not known. That table supplies the V and J calls and clone size; D and trimming were determined from the DNA. The sample includes more than 12,000 clones, with about 70% observed a single time. The ten largest account for about 2.2% of the sample.

CDR1 MNHNS and CDR2 SASEGT were looked up in the germline V gene. Inclusive of the bounding cysteine and phenylalanine, the CDR3 is 12 residues long. CDR3 DNA only is kept here, 36 bases in frame from base 1. The V and J ends are trimmed by 8 bases and 6 bases, leaving 14 bases between them. The chain is assembled from TRBV6-1 and TRBJ2-7, with a weak D call of TRBD1 (6 bases match). This receptor was obtained from a person aged 35 to 85 with oral cavity squamous cell carcinoma. Material: PBMCs, obtained before nivolumab (anti-PD-1) treatment. The nucleotides are TGTGCCAGCGGTCGGGTAGGGGGCGAGCAGTACTTC. This translates into CASGRVGGEQYF.